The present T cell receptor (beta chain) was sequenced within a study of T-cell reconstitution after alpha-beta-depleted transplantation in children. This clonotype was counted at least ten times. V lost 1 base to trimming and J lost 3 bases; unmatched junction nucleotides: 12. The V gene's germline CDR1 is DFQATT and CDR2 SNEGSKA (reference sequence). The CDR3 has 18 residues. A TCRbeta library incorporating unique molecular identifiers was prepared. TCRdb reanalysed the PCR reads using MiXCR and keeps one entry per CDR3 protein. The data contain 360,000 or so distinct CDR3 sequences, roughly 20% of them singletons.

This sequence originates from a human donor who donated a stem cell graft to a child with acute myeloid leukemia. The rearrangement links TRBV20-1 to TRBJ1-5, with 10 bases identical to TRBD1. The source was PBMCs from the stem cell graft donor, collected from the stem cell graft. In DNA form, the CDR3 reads TGCAGTGCTAGAGGCGAAGCTCCGGGACAGGGGTACAATCAGCCCCAGCATTTT. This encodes CSARGEAPGQGYNQPQHF.